These 4 T cell receptor beta chains originate from one sample sequenced in a study of Tregs in tolerant kidney transplant recipients. This table comes from immunoSEQ multiplex PCR, and its TCRdb copy is limited to in-frame clones, with some not included. This sample has under 20,000 clones, with 80% to 90% found just once. Specimen: Tregs from blood. These receptors were taken from a human donor in good health.

The chain carries TRBV7-9 and TRBJ1-6; no definite D call. Trimming shortened V by 1 base and J by 7 bases, and 5 bases separated the two germline ends. The CDR3 sequence is 13 residues long. The germline V gene encodes CDR1 SEHNR and CDR2 FQNEAQ (reference sequence). The CDR3 spells CASSLVGNSPLHF. In nucleotides, the CDR3 is TGTGCCAGCAGCTTAGTAGGGAATTCACCCCTCCACTTT.

The chain uses TRBV7-2 and TRBJ2-2; D is undetermined. There are 17 residues in the CDR3. Trimming stripped 0 bases from V and 2 bases from J, with 13 bases between. Germline CDR1 SGHTA, CDR2 FQGNSA. DNA of the CDR3: TGTGCCAGCAGCTTAGCGTGGGCTAGTGTTAACACCGGGGAGCTGTTTTTT. It encodes CASSLAWASVNTGELFF.

The rearrangement links TRBV2 to TRBJ1-1; D call uncertain. Between the trimmed V and J ends, which lost 8 bases and 1 base, there was a span of 14 bases. Germline V lookup: CDR1 SNHLY, CDR2 FYNNEI. This CDR3 comprises 14 residues. The CDR3 nucleotides are TGTGCCAGCCGCTACCCCATGGGGAACACTGAAGCTTTCTTT. The encoded protein is CASRYPMGNTEAFF.

In regard to this clone: The sample contains more than one DNA sequence encoding this CDR3. The chain carries TRBV6-5 and TRBJ1-5; D remains unclear. Trimming cost V 0 bases and J 5 bases, with 5 bases left between them. The CDR3 loop spans 13 amino acids. Looked up from germline, CDR1 is MNHEY and CDR2 is SVGAGI. CDR3 sequence (DNA): TGTGCCAGCAGTTACTCGAGGGATCAGCCCCAGCATTTT. As protein: CASSYSRDQPQHF.